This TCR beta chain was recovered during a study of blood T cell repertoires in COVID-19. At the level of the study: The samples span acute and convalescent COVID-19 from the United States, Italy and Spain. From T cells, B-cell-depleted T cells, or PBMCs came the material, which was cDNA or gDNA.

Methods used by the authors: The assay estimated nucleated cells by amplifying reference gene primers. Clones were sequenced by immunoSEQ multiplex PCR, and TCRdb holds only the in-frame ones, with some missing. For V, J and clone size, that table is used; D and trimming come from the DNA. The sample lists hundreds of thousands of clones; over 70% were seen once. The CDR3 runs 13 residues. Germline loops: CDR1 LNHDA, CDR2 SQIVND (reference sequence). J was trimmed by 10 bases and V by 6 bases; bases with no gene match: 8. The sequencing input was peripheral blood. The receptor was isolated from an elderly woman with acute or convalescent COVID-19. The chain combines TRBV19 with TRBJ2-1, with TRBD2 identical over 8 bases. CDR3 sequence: CASREGLGREQFF. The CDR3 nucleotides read TGTGCCAGTAGGGAGGGACTAGGGAGGGAGCAGTTCTTC.